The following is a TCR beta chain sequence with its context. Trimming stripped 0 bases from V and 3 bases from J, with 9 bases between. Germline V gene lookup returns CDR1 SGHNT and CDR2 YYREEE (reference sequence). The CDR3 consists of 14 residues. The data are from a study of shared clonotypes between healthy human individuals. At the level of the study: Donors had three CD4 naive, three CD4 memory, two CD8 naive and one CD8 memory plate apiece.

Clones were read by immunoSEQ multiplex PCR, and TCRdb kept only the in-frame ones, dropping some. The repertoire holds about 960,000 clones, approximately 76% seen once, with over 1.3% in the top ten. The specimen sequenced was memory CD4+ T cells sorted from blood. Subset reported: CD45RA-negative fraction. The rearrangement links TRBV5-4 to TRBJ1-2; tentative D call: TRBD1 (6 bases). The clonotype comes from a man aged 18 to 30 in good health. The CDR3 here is CASSLEGGYYGYTF. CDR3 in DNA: TGTGCCAGCAGCTTGGAAGGGGGGTACTATGGCTACACCTTC.